This T cell receptor beta chain was profiled in a study of blood T cell repertoires in COVID-19. Study-level information: Acute and convalescent COVID-19 samples came from the United States, Italy and Spain. Nucleic acid was either cDNA or gDNA, and it came from T cells, B-cell-depleted T cells, or PBMCs.

The CDR3 covers 17 residues. CDR1 is LGHNA and CDR2 is YSLEER in the germline V gene. J was trimmed by 0 bases and V by 2 bases; bases with no gene match: 7. Assignments of participants to cohorts depended upon their own reported clinical history. The repertoire was sequenced with immunoSEQ multiplex PCR; TCRdb's copy has only in-frame clones and lacks some. The sample lists hundreds of thousands of clones, about nine tenths occurring once. The chain recombines TRBV4-3 with TRBJ2-3; 8 nucleotides align to TRBD2. This receptor was taken from a woman under 30 who had recovered from COVID-19. The sequencing input was PBMCs or T cells enriched from blood (not recorded which). Here the CDR3 reads CASSQHARGGSTDTQYF. The CDR3 bases are TGCGCCAGCAGCCAACACGCCCGGGGGGGTAGCACAGATACGCAGTATTTT.